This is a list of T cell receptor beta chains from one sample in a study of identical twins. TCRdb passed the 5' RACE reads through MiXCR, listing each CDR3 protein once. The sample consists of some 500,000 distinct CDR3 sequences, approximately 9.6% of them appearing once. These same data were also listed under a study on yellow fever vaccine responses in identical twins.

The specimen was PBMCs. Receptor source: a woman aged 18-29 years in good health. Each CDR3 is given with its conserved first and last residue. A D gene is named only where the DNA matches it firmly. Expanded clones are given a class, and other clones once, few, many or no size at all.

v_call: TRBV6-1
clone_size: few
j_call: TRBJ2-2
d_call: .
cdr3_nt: TGTGCCAGCAGTGAATATGGGGGTAGCACCGGGGAGCTGTTTTTT
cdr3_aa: CASSEYGGSTGELFF

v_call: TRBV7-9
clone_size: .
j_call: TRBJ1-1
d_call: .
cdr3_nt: TGTGCCAGCAGCTTCACCCTCGGGGGGAACACTGAAGCTTTCTTT
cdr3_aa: CASSFTLGGNTEAFF

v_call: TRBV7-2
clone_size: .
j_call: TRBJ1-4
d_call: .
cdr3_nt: TGTGCCAGCAGCTTAGGATGGGGGGCTTGGCGAGAAAAACTGTTTTTT
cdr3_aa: CASSLGWGAWREKLFF

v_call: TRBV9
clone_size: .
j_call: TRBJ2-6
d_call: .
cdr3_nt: TGTGCCAGCAGCGTAGCTGGGCACGGAGGGGGTACTGGGGCCAACGTCCTGACTTTC
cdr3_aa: CASSVAGHGGGTGANVLTF

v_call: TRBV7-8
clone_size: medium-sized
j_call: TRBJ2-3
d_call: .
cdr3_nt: TGTGCCAGCAGGGGAAGAGGGGCCCCCGCAGATACGCAGTATTTT
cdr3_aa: CASRGRGAPADTQYF

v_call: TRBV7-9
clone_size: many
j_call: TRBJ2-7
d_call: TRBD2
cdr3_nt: TGTGCCAGCAGCTCCTCGACTAGCGGGGGGAAGTACGAGCAGTACTTC
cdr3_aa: CASSSSTSGGKYEQYF

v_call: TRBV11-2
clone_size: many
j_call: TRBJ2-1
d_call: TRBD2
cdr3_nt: TGTGCCAGCAGCTACCAGGGACTAGCGGGGAAACAGTTCTTC
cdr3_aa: CASSYQGLAGKQFF

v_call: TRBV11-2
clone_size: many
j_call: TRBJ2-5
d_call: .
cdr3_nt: TGTGCCAGCAGCTTTAACAGCAAAGAGACCCAGTACTTC
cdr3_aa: CASSFNSKETQYF

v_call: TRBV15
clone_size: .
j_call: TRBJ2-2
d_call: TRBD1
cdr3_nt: TGTGCCACCAGCAGGGGACAGGGTGCCGGGGAGCTGTTTTTT
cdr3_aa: CATSRGQGAGELFF

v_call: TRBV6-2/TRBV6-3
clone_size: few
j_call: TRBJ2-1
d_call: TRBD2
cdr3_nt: TGTGCCAGCAGTTACTCGATTCCAGGGGTAACCCAGGGACTAGGAGATGAGCAGTTCTTC
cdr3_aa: CASSYSIPGVTQGLGDEQFF

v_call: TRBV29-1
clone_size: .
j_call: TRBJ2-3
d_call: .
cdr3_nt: TGCAGCGTTGAGACTCCAGGGGCCGGGGATACGCAGTATTTT
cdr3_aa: CSVETPGAGDTQYF

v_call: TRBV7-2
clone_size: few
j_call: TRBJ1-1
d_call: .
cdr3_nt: TGTGCCAGCAGCTTATGGGGCAGGGGTATGAACACTGAAGCTTTCTTT
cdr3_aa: CASSLWGRGMNTEAFF

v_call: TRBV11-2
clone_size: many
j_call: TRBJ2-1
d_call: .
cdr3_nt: TGTGCCAGCAGCCAACTCAATGAGCAGTTCTTC
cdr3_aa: CASSQLNEQFF

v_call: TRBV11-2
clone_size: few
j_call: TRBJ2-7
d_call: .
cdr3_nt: TGTGCCAGCAGCTTAGATTCTGGACATCCCTACGAGCAGTACTTC
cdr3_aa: CASSLDSGHPYEQYF

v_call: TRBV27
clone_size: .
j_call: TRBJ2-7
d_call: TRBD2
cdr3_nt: TGTGCCAGCAGTATGACTAGCAGATACGAGCAGTACTTC
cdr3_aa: CASSMTSRYEQYF

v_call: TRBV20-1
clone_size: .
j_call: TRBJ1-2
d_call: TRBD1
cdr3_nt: TGCAGTGCTAGTGCTATGAGGACAGGGGACCGGCATGGCTACACCTTC
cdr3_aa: CSASAMRTGDRHGYTF

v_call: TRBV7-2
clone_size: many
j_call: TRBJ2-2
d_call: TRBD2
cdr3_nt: TGTGCCAGCAGCTCCAGCGGGCTAGCGGGGCCCACCGGGGAGCTGTTTTTT
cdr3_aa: CASSSSGLAGPTGELFF

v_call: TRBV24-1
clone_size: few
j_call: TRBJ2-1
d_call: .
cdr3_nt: TGTGCCACCAGTGAGCCCGGGACACCTATCGAGAATGAGCAGTTCTTC
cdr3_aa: CATSEPGTPIENEQFF

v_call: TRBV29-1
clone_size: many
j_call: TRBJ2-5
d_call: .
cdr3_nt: TGCAGCGTTGACGCGACAGGCGTGGAGACCCAGTACTTC
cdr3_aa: CSVDATGVETQYF

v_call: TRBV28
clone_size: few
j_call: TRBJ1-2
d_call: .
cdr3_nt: TGTGCCAGCAGTTTACTACAGGGTGCCTATGGCTACACCTTC
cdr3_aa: CASSLLQGAYGYTF

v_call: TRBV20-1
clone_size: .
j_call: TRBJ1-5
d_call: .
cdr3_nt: TGCAGTGCTAGAGAGCGAGGGCTACCTAGCAATCAGCCCCAGCATTTT
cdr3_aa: CSARERGLPSNQPQHF

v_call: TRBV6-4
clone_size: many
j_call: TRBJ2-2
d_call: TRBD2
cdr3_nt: TGTGCCAGCAGTGAGACTAGCGGGGAGAACACCGGGGAGCTGTTTTTT
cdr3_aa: CASSETSGENTGELFF

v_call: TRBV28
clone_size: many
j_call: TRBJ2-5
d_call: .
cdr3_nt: TGTGCCAGCATGCCTTATAGCTCCGAGGGCGAGACCCAGTACTTC
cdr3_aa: CASMPYSSEGETQYF

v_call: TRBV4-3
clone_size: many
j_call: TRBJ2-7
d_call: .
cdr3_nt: TGCGCCAGCAGCCAAGATTGGGGAAAAGGGGTCCCTTACGAGCAGTACTTC
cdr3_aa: CASSQDWGKGVPYEQYF